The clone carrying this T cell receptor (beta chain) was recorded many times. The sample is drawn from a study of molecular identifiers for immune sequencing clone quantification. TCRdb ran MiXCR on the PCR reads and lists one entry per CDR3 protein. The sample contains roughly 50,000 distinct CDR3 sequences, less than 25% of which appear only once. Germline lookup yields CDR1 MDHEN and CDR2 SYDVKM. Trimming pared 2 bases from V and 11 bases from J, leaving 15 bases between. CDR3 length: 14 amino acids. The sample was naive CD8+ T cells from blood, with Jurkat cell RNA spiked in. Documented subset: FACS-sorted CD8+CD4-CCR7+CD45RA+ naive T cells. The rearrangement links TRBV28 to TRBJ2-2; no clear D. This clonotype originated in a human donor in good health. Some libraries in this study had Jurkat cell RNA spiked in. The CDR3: CASSLVGRRIELFF. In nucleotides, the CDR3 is TGTGCCAGCAGTTTAGTTGGGCGACGGATAGAGCTGTTTTTT.